Listed below are T cell receptor beta chains from one sample, sequenced in a study of CD8+ T cells in alopecia areata. Clones were read by immunoSEQ multiplex PCR, and TCRdb kept only the in-frame ones, dropping some. In the table there are about 110,000 clones, 59% of which are singletons. Sequenced sample: CD8+ T cells sorted from blood. Receptor source: a human donor in good health. CDR3s leave out the opening cysteine and the closing phenylalanine or tryptophan. The D gene is left open where the match is weak.

d_gene | j_gene | v_gene | CDR3aa
TRBD2 | TRBJ2-2 | TRBV7-9 | ASTLAGGTGELF
- | TRBJ2-3 | TRBV15 | ATSRAALNTDTQY
- | TRBJ1-2 | TRBV30 | AWSIGSADGYT
- | TRBJ2-7 | TRBV5-6 | ASSLSNDEQY
- | TRBJ2-2 | TRBV30 | AWSVLWETNTGELF
- | TRBJ2-7 | TRBV5-1 | ASSLVGAREQY
- | TRBJ1-5 | TRBV6-5 | ASSYSDRNQPQH
- | TRBJ1-5 | TRBV6-5 | ASSYGKEQPQH
TRBD1 | TRBJ2-3 | TRBV6-7 | ASSYPDRGTTDTQY
- | TRBJ2-7 | TRBV28 | ASSFSHSDTVSSYEQY
- | TRBJ1-2 | TRBV7-9 | ASSFPTVNYGYT
- | TRBJ2-1 | TRBV5-4 | ASAAGGYGEQF
- | TRBJ2-5 | TRBV5-6 | ASSLAGLQETQY
- | TRBJ2-1 | TRBV5-6 | ASSLETGSYNEQF
TRBD2 | TRBJ2-3 | TRBV7-2 | ASSLATSGRPTDTQY
- | TRBJ2-3 | TRBV7-9 | ASSLASDPTDTQY
- | TRBJ2-3 | TRBV4-1 | ASSLGASTDTQY
- | TRBJ2-2 | TRBV7-6 | ASSFGSAGYTTGELF
TRBD1 | TRBJ1-1 | TRBV30 | AGSQGFGTEAF
- | TRBJ1-2 | TRBV7-8 | ASSDRNSRRMIAYGYT
- | TRBJ2-7 | TRBV13 | ASSLRYTVYEQY
- | TRBJ1-1 | TRBV9 | ASSVGGLATEAF
- | TRBJ2-7 | TRBV13 | ASSLGRQEQY
- | TRBJ2-7 | TRBV27 | ASSLFAGGVGEQY
- | TRBJ1-2 | TRBV7-9 | ASSFEAVTVYGYT
TRBD2 | TRBJ2-7 | TRBV28 | ASSLAGRDFSYEQY
- | TRBJ2-2 | TRBV5-1 | ASSEGPNWNTGELF
- | TRBJ2-7 | TRBV4-1 | ASSQVHPTYEQY
TRBD2 | TRBJ2-7 | TRBV9 | ASSVGGTSPYEQY
- | TRBJ2-3 | TRBV11-2 | ATNLVGDTQY
- | TRBJ2-2 | TRBV28 | ASSFDRGADTGELF
- | TRBJ2-7 | TRBV4-1 | ASSQESPAVIGAYEQY
- | TRBJ2-1 | TRBV19 | ASSNMVGGYNEQF
TRBD2 | TRBJ2-3 | TRBV4-1 | ASSHQRGGRTDTQY
- | TRBJ2-3 | TRBV29-1 | SVDLLSGITPYTQY
- | TRBJ2-1 | TRBV7-6 | ASSLVPQWAEQF
- | TRBJ1-4 | TRBV7-9 | ASSPPRGESPTNEKLF
TRBD1 | TRBJ1-1 | TRBV29-1 | SVGGGTGSEAF
- | TRBJ2-7 | TRBV5-1 | ASSPWTETYEQY
- | TRBJ2-7 | TRBV9 | ASSEDLGAYEQY
- | TRBJ2-1 | TRBV11-2 | ASSLFAGLNEQF
TRBD2 | TRBJ2-1 | TRBV7-2 | ASSLTSGTTNEQF